A selection of T cell receptor beta chains follows, all from one sample in a study of blood T cell repertoires in COVID-19. Here immunoSEQ multiplex PCR was the method, and the copy in TCRdb shows in-frame clones only, minus some. The repertoire includes approximately 470,000 clones, 75% to 90% of them detected once, and approximately 0.7% sits in the top ten. Sequencing was done on a sample of PBMCs or T cells enriched from blood (not recorded which). The receptors were gathered from a woman aged 18-30 years who had recovered from COVID-19. Each CDR3 is given without its conserved first and last residue. The order of the fields is V gene, CDR3 length, J gene, CDR3 protein.

TRBV3-1/TRBV3-2,14,TRBJ2-2,ASSLLGGGGNGELF
TRBV30,11,TRBJ1-6,AWSVTSGAPLH
TRBV5-1,13,TRBJ1-2,ASSLGQGADYGYT
TRBV18,13,TRBJ1-1,ASHLSGMGNTEAF
TRBV6-5,13,TRBJ1-1,ASSYEREGIAEAF
TRBV6-5,11,TRBJ1-4,ASIGRGDEKLF
TRBV7-3,9,TRBJ1-4,SSKGIEKLF
TRBV28,13,TRBJ1-2,ASSLGDSPFYGYT
TRBV29-1,11,TRBJ1-1,SVRGLRGTEAF
TRBV2,13,TRBJ1-2,ASSDSPRTGGGGT
TRBV29-1,10,TRBJ1-2,SVPQGGGGYT
TRBV7-9,13,TRBJ1-4,ASSFGQGLNEKLF
TRBV23-1,11,TRBJ1-2,AGPWDRLYGYT
TRBV7-9,12,TRBJ1-4,ASSLSQGSEKLF
TRBV2,11,TRBJ1-5,ASRLFSNQPQH
TRBV28,12,TRBJ1-5,ASSFQITNQPQH
TRBV5-5,14,TRBJ2-7,ASRDTGTGPDYEQY
TRBV7-9,13,TRBJ1-3,ASSLTVPSGNTIY
TRBV9,14,TRBJ2-3,ASSVGEAGPTDTQY
TRBV5-4,10,TRBJ1-1,ASSRTGTEAF
TRBV6-6,11,TRBJ2-1,ASSYGHYNEQF
TRBV30,14,TRBJ1-2,AGFLGGGRNSGGYT
TRBV6-1,14,TRBJ2-1,ASSELGGLALGEQF
TRBV5-1,15,TRBJ1-1,ASSLDSVGGGATEAF
TRBV14,12,TRBJ2-1,ASSKWTIPYEQF
TRBV19,12,TRBJ2-5,ASSAQTGEETQY
TRBV25-1,12,TRBJ2-3,ASGIGRGPDTQY
TRBV27,15,TRBJ1-6,ASSPSVPTGDNSPLH
TRBV16,10,TRBJ1-1,ASSRILNEAF
TRBV6-1,13,TRBJ1-1,ASSEVALLNTEAF
TRBV30,11,TRBJ1-5,AWSVFADQPQH
TRBV6-6,14,TRBJ2-7,ASSPHTGTAFNEQY
TRBV12-1,16,TRBJ2-3,ASSSPRGGQGGTDTQY
TRBV6-5,9,TRBJ2-7,ASSSQYEQY
TRBV5-4,11,TRBJ2-7,ASSSPNTYEQY
TRBV7-2,15,TRBJ2-3,ASSLGTTSGGTDTQY
TRBV11-2,13,TRBJ2-5,ASSRTGGNQETQY
TRBV2,10,TRBJ2-3,ASGGTSGVMY
TRBV13,13,TRBJ2-1,ASSLVRGSYNEQF
TRBV7-9,11,TRBJ2-3,ASSLLPADTQY
TRBV19,10,TRBJ1-2,ASKGDVYGYT
TRBV5-6,12,TRBJ2-5,ASSAVTGEETQY
TRBV19,10,TRBJ1-1,ASTQRNTEAF
TRBV6-4,10,TRBJ2-3,ASSDSSDTQY
TRBV6-5,12,TRBJ1-6,ASIGPGRNSPLH
TRBV10-3,12,TRBJ2-1,ATHPVGQRGEQF
TRBV6-4,9,TRBJ1-2,ASAGNYGYT
TRBV7-2,13,TRBJ1-3,ASSLDRAAGNTIY
TRBV7-3,12,TRBJ2-3,ASSSTRPPDTQY
TRBV7-2,14,TRBJ2-3,ASSFLAGGNTDTQY
TRBV7-2,14,TRBJ1-5,ASSLGTALAAQPQH
TRBV18,13,TRBJ1-1,ASSQMDTKLTEAF
TRBV6-5,12,TRBJ1-1,ASSPRQRPTEAF
TRBV12-3/TRBV12-4,10,TRBJ1-5,ASSRRDQPQH
TRBV7-9,12,TRBJ2-3,ASSAGPTGGTQY
TRBV18,13,TRBJ1-2,ASSPDRVINYGYT
TRBV9,12,TRBJ2-5,ASSAAGGRETQY